Described below is a single T cell receptor (beta chain) sequence and its context. Its antigen remains unknown. In germline, CDR1 is LGHDT, CDR2 YNNKEL (reference sequence). The CDR3 extends over 14 amino acids. V was pared by 0 bases and J by 7 bases, with 13 bases between. A J-beta primer mix and a sample-barcoded 5' primer were used in a second PCR of roughly 6 to 11 cycles. The template-switch adaptor, which had 12 random nucleotides, put a tag on each cDNA molecule. Via MiXCR, TCRdb re-called the 5' RACE reads, giving one row per CDR3 protein. Seen here are about 900,000 distinct CDR3 sequences, under 50% observed once, and the top ten hold roughly 13%. The sample belongs to a study of blood T cells in healthy people across ages. Study-wide points: Aged donors had fewer naive CD4+ cells and lower diversity than long-lived donors.

The receptor was derived from a man aged 25-45 years in good health. The chain links TRBV3-1 to TRBJ2-7; D ambiguous. Sequencing input: blood. The CDR3 DNA follows: TGTGCCAGCAGCCAAGACCTCTCCTGCAATGAGCAGTACTTC. It specifies CASSQDLSCNEQYF.